The sequence of this TCR beta chain was determined in a study of CD8 T cells in ankylosing spondylitis. Quantitative 5'-RACE with molecular barcodes generated TCR beta libraries. A single record per CDR3 protein comes from TCRdb applying MiXCR to the 5' RACE reads. The sample lists a few hundred thousand distinct CDR3 sequences; about 10% were seen once. This clonotype was detected ten times or more. CDR3 length: 15 residues. Germline values: CDR1 SGHTS, CDR2 YDEGEE. The ends were cut back, 2 bases at V and 7 bases at J, with 15 bases in the middle. This chain uses TRBV5-8 with TRBJ1-4, with a possible D match to TRBD1 (5 bases). The sequence was collected from a male donor with ankylosing spondylitis or in good health (not recorded which). Sequences were obtained from blood, either unsorted or a sorted T cell fraction (not recorded which). CDR3 region: CASSLGGGDREKLFF. The CDR3 DNA sequence: TGTGCCAGCAGCTTAGGCGGAGGGGATCGTGAAAAACTGTTTTTT.